A single sample gave rise to the 19 T cell receptor beta chains below, sequenced in a study of T cell responses to AZD1222 COVID-19 vaccine. Here immunoSEQ multiplex PCR was the method, and the copy in TCRdb shows in-frame clones only, minus some. The sample lists 95,000 to 130,000 clones; roughly 90% were seen once. The sequencing here drew on peripheral blood, taken on day 0 of AZD1222 vaccination. The source of these receptors is an adult in good health.

This clone was counted a few times. V and J are TRBV7-8 and TRBJ1-1; TRBD1 matches 10 bases. Germline CDR1 SGHVS, CDR2 FQNEAQ. CDR3 length: 14 residues. V lost 5 bases, J lost 7 bases, and 7 bases stayed unmatched. The CDR3, as DNA: TGTGCCAGCAGCCCCAGACAGGGGGCGATTGAAGCTTTCTTT. Translating gives CASSPRQGAIEAFF.

The rearrangement links TRBV18 to TRBJ1-1; D gene ambiguous. The CDR3 is 15 residues long. Germline lookup yields CDR1 KGHSH and CDR2 LQKENI. Trimming pared 1 base from V and 1 base from J, leaving 10 bases between. CDR3 coding DNA: TGTGCCAGCTCACCACGTGGGGTTACGAACACTGAAGCTTTCTTT. Translating it yields CASSPRGVTNTEAFF.

The V and J genes are TRBV3-1 (or the pseudogene TRBV3-2) and TRBJ1-1; TRBD1 aligns across 7 bases. Trimming took 0 bases from V and 1 from J; bases not matched to a gene: 11. Germline CDR1 LGHDT, CDR2 YNNKEL (reference sequence). This CDR3 region has 18 residues. In DNA form, the CDR3 reads TGTGCCAGCAGCCAAGATTCGGGCAGGGGGATTAAGAACACTGAAGCTTTCTTT. Translation gives CASSQDSGRGIKNTEAFF.

This rearrangement joins TRBV6-6 to TRBJ1-3; no clear D gene. The CDR3 covers 16 residues. V was cut by 6 bases and J by 1 base, with 16 bases left in between. Germline V gene lookup returns CDR1 MNHNY and CDR2 SVGAGI (reference sequence). The CDR3 sequence: CASRSRPADSGNTIYF. The CDR3 DNA is TGTGCCAGCAGATCACGACCGGCAGATTCTGGAAACACCATATATTTT.

The chain joins TRBV7-9 to TRBJ1-3; D gene ambiguous. Trimming stripped 3 bases from V and 4 bases from J, with 10 bases between. This CDR3 has 14 amino acids. The germline V gene has CDR1 SEHNR and CDR2 FQNEAQ (reference sequence). CDR3 residues: CASSFTGKGNTIYF. DNA for the CDR3: TGTGCCAGCAGCTTCACGGGGAAAGGAAACACCATATATTTT.

This clone has just a few counts. The V and J genes are TRBV28 and TRBJ1-1; D remains unclear. Trimming removed 6 bases from V and 6 bases from J, with 14 bases in between. The length of the CDR3 is 13 residues. Germline CDR1 and CDR2: MDHEN and SYDVKM. The CDR3 sequence: CASSLHTVAEAFF. CDR3 DNA sequence: TGTGCCAGCAGCCTCCATACGGTCGCTGAAGCTTTCTTT. The entire variable domain, with the rest obtained from reference TRBV28 and TRBJ1-1, is as follows: DVKVTQSSRYLVKRTGEKVFLECVQDMDHENMFWYRQDPGLGLRLIYFSYDVKMKEKGDIPEGYSVSREKKERFSLILESASTNQTSMYLCASSLHTVAEAFFGQGTRLTVV.

J is TRBJ1-1 and V is TRBV12-3 or TRBV12-4, with a weak D call TRBD1 (5 bases). There are 12 residues in the CDR3. Deletions cut 6 bases from V and 5 bases from J, with 10 bases between. DNA of the CDR3: TGTGCCAGCAGGGGGCGAGGAACTGAAGCTTTCTTT. This codes for CASRGRGTEAFF.

V is TRBV18 and J is TRBJ1-1, with 9 positions matching TRBD1. V shed 5 bases and J 6 bases; nucleotides not matched to a gene: 7. The CDR3 is made up of 14 amino acids. The germline CDR1 and CDR2 sequences are KGHSH and LQKENI. The CDR3 DNA sequence: TGTGCCAGCTCATTAAGACAGGGGGGCGCTGAAGCTTTCTTT. This encodes CASSLRQGGAEAFF.

In this sample, this clone turned up once. The J gene is TRBJ2-7, the V gene TRBV5-1; D is ambiguous. CDR1 and CDR2 from the germline V gene are SGHRS and YFSETQ. The CDR3 is made up of 13 amino acids. V was cut by 6 bases and J by 7 bases, with 17 bases left in between. The DNA of the CDR3 is TGCGCCAGCACCCTTGGTGCCTCGCTGGAGCAGTACTTC. This translates into CASTLGASLEQYF. Supplemented by reference TRBV5-1 and TRBJ2-7, the full variable domain reads KAGVTQTPRYLIKTRGQQVTLSCSPISGHRSVSWYQQTPGQGLQFLFEYFSETQRNKGNFPGRFSGRQFSNSRSEMNVSTLELGDSALYLCASTLGASLEQYFGPGTRLTVT.

The rearrangement uses TRBV19 and TRBJ2-3; D perhaps matches TRBD1 (6 bases). This CDR3 contains 16 residues. With 5 bases removed from V and 0 bases from J, the gap between germline ends came to 15 bases. Germline V lookup: CDR1 LNHDA, CDR2 SQIVND (reference sequence). The CDR3: CASSPDRQDSTDTQYF. CDR3 coding DNA: TGTGCCAGTAGTCCTGACCGACAGGATAGCACAGATACGCAGTATTTT.

J is TRBJ1-1 and V is TRBV27, with D uncertain. This CDR3 is 16 amino acids long. V dropped 3 bases and J dropped 0 bases, with 14 bases sitting between them. CDR1 is MNHEY and CDR2 is SMNVEV in the germline V gene (reference sequence). CDR3 in DNA: TGTGCCAGCAGTTTTGAGGGTCGGGGAATGAACACTGAAGCTTTCTTT. It codes for CASSFEGRGMNTEAFF.

The gene calls are TRBV5-4 and TRBJ1-2; D may be TRBD1 (5 bases). Per germline, CDR1 SGHNT and CDR2 YYREEE (reference sequence). This CDR3 is 13 amino acids long. Trimming took off 2 bases at V and 7 bases at J, with 12 bases between the two ends. CDR3 coding DNA: TGTGCCAGCAGCTTTGACAGCACGGGTGGCTACACCTTC. Its translation is CASSFDSTGGYTF. Looking up the rest from reference TRBV5-4 and TRBJ1-2 gives the full variable domain: ETGVTQSPTHLIKTRGQQVTLRCSSQSGHNTVSWYQQALGQGPQFIFQYYREEENGRGNFPPRFSGLQFPNYSSELNVNALELDDSALYLCASSFDSTGGYTFGSGTRLTVV.

The chain links TRBV7-6 to TRBJ2-1; D is undetermined. The V gene's germline CDR1 is SGHVS and CDR2 FNYEAQ. The V gene lost 1 base and the J gene lost 2 bases, with 9 bases spanning the gap. The CDR3 runs 15 residues. The CDR3 protein is CASSLGGVPYNEQFF. The CDR3 bases are TGTGCCAGCAGCTTAGGTGGAGTTCCCTACAATGAGCAGTTCTTC.

V gene TRBV2 combines with J gene TRBJ1-1, with D hard to call. This CDR3 has 13 residues. Germline CDR1 is SNHLY and CDR2 is FYNNEI. Trimming removed 6 bases at V and 3 bases at J, with 11 bases between. CDR3 coding DNA: TGTGCCAGCAGCGAGGTCTTAGACACTGAAGCTTTCTTT. It encodes CASSEVLDTEAFF. Together with reference TRBV2 and TRBJ1-1, the CDR3 gives the full variable domain: EPEVTQTPSHQVTQMGQEVILRCVPISNHLYFYWYRQILGQKVEFLVSFYNNEISEKSEIFDDQFSVERPDGSNFTLKIRSTKLEDSAMYFCASSEVLDTEAFFGQGTRLTVV.

CDR3 protein: CASSIRQGTNTEAFF. Here the CDR3 DNA reads TGTGCCAGCAGTATACGACAGGGGACGAACACTGAAGCTTTCTTT. The J gene is TRBJ1-1, the V gene TRBV28, with 8 bases fitting TRBD1. The V gene end was trimmed by 5 bases and the J gene end by 1 base; junction bases not matched to a gene: 6. The CDR3 covers 15 residues. From germline, CDR1 is MDHEN and CDR2 SYDVKM. Supplemented by reference TRBV28 and TRBJ1-1, the full variable domain reads DVKVTQSSRYLVKRTGEKVFLECVQDMDHENMFWYRQDPGLGLRLIYFSYDVKMKEKGDIPEGYSVSREKKERFSLILESASTNQTSMYLCASSIRQGTNTEAFFGQGTRLTVV.

The gene calls are TRBV10-3 and TRBJ1-1, with a weak D call TRBD1 (5 bases). The germline V and J ends were trimmed by 3 bases and 2 bases, with 10 bases remaining between them. Germline values: CDR1 ENHRY, CDR2 SYGVKD. This CDR3 contains 14 residues. The CDR3 nucleotides are TGTGCCATCAGTGACGACCGGGACAACACTGAAGCTTTCTTT. Translated, it gives CAISDDRDNTEAFF.

The DNA for the CDR3 is TGTGCCAGCATCAGGACAGCCCGGACAGATACGCAGTATTTT. Its protein product is CASIRTARTDTQYF. The V gene is TRBV6-5, the J gene TRBJ2-3; D might be TRBD1 (6 bases). This CDR3 is 14 amino acids long. From germline, CDR1 is MNHEY and CDR2 SVGAGI. V dropped 7 bases and J dropped 3 bases, with 14 bases sitting between them.

This chain joins TRBV2 and TRBJ1-1; weak D call: TRBD1 (5 bases). V lost 3 bases and J 5 bases, leaving 25 bases between the germline ends. The CDR3 has 18 amino acids. Germline CDR1 and CDR2: SNHLY and FYNNEI. The CDR3 region has the DNA TGTGCCAGCAGTGACCCAAAAAGGGGCCCTAAGTATGGAACTGAAGCTTTCTTT. It translates to CASSDPKRGPKYGTEAFF.

The chain has TRBV2 and TRBJ2-1; TRBD2 aligns across 15 bases. Germline V gene data show CDR1 as SNHLY and CDR2 as FYNNEI. The CDR3 contains 15 residues. Trimming at V came to 6 bases and at J to 7 bases, leaving 4 bases not matched to a gene. CDR3 nucleotides: TGTGCCAGCAGCGCCGGGACTAGCGGGAGGAATGAGCAGTTCTTC. Translated, it gives CASSAGTSGRNEQFF.